The rows below give T cell receptor beta chains drawn from one sample of a study of vaccination effects on CD4 cells after COVID-19. Their cognate antigens are unknown. Assay used: immunoSEQ multiplex PCR; TCRdb lists only in-frame clones, some missing. The data hold more than 20,000 clones, with 69% observed a single time. The sample in question was CD4+ T cells from PBMCs cultured with SARS-CoV-2 spike peptides, obtained before COVID-19 vaccination. Receptor source: a human donor who had a prior SARS-CoV-2 infection. The CDR3 runs from the conserved cysteine through the conserved F or W. Each record gives: D gene, J gene, clone size, V gene, CDR3 protein, CDR3 DNA. The D gene is left open where the match is weak. Where a row states a size, it is once, few, many or the class of an expanded clone; other rows omit it.

TRBD2 TRBJ2-7 once TRBV20-1 CSASEREIYEQYF TGCAGTGCTAGTGAGCGGGAGATCTACGAGCAGTACTTC
- TRBJ2-7 large TRBV11-2 CASSMRRDGYEQYF TGTGCCAGCAGCATGAGACGGGACGGCTACGAGCAGTACTTC
- TRBJ2-3 - TRBV6-5 CASKGPSTDTQYF TGTGCCAGCAAGGGACCTAGCACAGATACGCAGTATTTT
- TRBJ2-1 once TRBV2 CASSESIGGADVNEQFF TGTGCCAGCAGTGAAAGTATTGGGGGGGCCGATGTCAATGAGCAGTTCTTC
- TRBJ1-2 - TRBV12-2 CASRSPNHRGKFPANYGYTF TGTGCAAGTCGCTCCCCTAATCACCGGGGAAAGTTCCCCGCTAACTATGGCTACACCTTC
TRBD2 TRBJ2-7 - TRBV5-1 CASSTGTSGAYEQYF TGCGCCAGCAGCACCGGGACTAGCGGGGCCTACGAGCAGTACTTC
- TRBJ1-2 few TRBV7-9 CASTLGPGQANYGYTF TGTGCCAGCACCTTGGGGCCCGGACAAGCTAACTATGGCTACACCTTC
TRBD1 TRBJ1-4 - TRBV5-1 CASSLEGQGNEKLFF TGCGCCAGCAGCTTGGAGGGACAGGGGAATGAAAAACTGTTTTTT
- TRBJ2-7 - TRBV10-3 CAISAPASYEQYF TGTGCCATCAGTGCCCCAGCCTCCTACGAGCAGTACTTC
- TRBJ2-7 - TRBV7-3 CASSPWRGSYEQYF TGTGCCAGCAGCCCTTGGCGCGGGTCCTACGAGCAGTACTTC
TRBD2 TRBJ2-2 - TRBV25-1 CASSDGASGPTGELFF TGTGCCAGCAGTGATGGGGCTAGCGGACCCACCGGGGAGCTGTTTTTT
- TRBJ2-5 - TRBV28 CASSRGGSYQQETQYF TGTGCCAGCTCTCGTGGAGGCAGTTACCAGCAAGAGACCCAGTACTTC
TRBD2 TRBJ2-3 - TRBV5-3 CARSGLAGRWDTQYF TGTGCCAGAAGCGGACTAGCGGGACGCTGGGATACGCAGTATTTT
- TRBJ1-2 once TRBV25-1 CASLGVNGYTF TGTGCCAGCCTTGGTGTGAATGGCTACACCTTC
- TRBJ2-3 - TRBV28 CASSLLGGIIPGDTQYF TGTGCCAGCAGTTTATTAGGGGGGATTATTCCAGGAGATACGCAGTATTTT
- TRBJ1-1 few TRBV19 CASTRTPNTEAFF TGTGCCAGTACCCGGACGCCGAACACTGAAGCTTTCTTT
TRBD2 TRBJ2-7 - TRBV2 CASTPSGSSSYEQYF TGTGCCAGCACTCCTAGCGGTTCTTCTTCCTACGAGCAGTACTTC
- TRBJ2-5 once TRBV27 CASSPGPWETQYF TGTGCCAGCAGTCCAGGGCCTTGGGAGACCCAGTACTTC
- TRBJ1-5 - TRBV19 CASSIGRGASNQPQHF TGTGCCAGTAGTATAGGCCGGGGCGCGAGCAATCAGCCCCAGCATTTT
TRBD2 TRBJ2-3 - TRBV30 CAWESPASGRWTQYF TGTGCCTGGGAGAGTCCGGCTAGCGGACGCTGGACGCAGTATTTT
- TRBJ1-4 - TRBV4-1 CASSHMAPNEKLFF TGCGCCAGCAGCCATATGGCCCCTAATGAAAAACTGTTTTTT
- TRBJ2-7 - TRBV12-3/TRBV12-4 CASSLSLEVQYF TGTGCCAGCAGTTTATCCCTAGAGGTGCAGTACTTC
- TRBJ2-3 - TRBV9 CASSVVVGDTQYF TGTGCCAGCAGCGTAGTAGTTGGGGATACGCAGTATTTT
TRBD2 TRBJ2-3 few TRBV7-9 CASTPGLAGDTQYF TGTGCCAGCACCCCGGGACTAGCTGGAGATACGCAGTATTTT
- TRBJ2-7 - TRBV9 CASSVAPNTYEQYF TGTGCCAGCAGCGTAGCTCCGAATACCTACGAGCAGTACTTC
TRBD2 TRBJ2-2 - TRBV6-5 CASSLAGYTGELFF TGTGCCAGCAGTTTAGCGGGGTACACCGGGGAGCTGTTTTTT
TRBD2 TRBJ2-1 - TRBV7-2 CASSSGGPSYNEQFF TGTGCCAGCAGTTCGGGAGGGCCCTCCTACAATGAGCAGTTCTTC
- TRBJ1-2 - TRBV7-2 CASSSRQALNYGYTF TGTGCCAGCAGCTCCCGACAGGCGCTTAACTATGGCTACACCTTC
- TRBJ1-2 - TRBV23-1 CASSLNDYGYTF TGCGCCAGCAGTCTTAATGACTATGGCTACACCTTC
TRBD2 TRBJ2-1 - TRBV2 CASSDLAAYSYNEQFF TGTGCCAGCAGCGACCTAGCGGCCTACTCCTACAATGAGCAGTTCTTC
- TRBJ2-7 - TRBV11-3 CASSPEGHSYEQYF TGTGCCAGCAGCCCTGAGGGACACTCCTACGAGCAGTACTTC
- TRBJ1-6 - TRBV2 CASSQDSYNSPLHF TGTGCCAGCAGTCAAGACAGCTATAATTCACCCCTCCACTTT